Following are 19 T cell receptor beta chains from one sample sequenced in a study of T cells after yellow fever vaccination. Using its own MiXCR run on the 5' RACE reads, TCRdb lists one record per CDR3 protein. This table has 180,000 or so distinct CDR3 sequences, approximately 11% appearing once. This sample comprised CD8+ T cells sorted from PBMCs, obtained 15 days after the yellow fever booster vaccination. These receptors came from a man aged 18 to 29 who received the YFV17D yellow fever vaccine.

The rearrangement links TRBV20-1 to TRBJ1-5; D unresolved. From germline, CDR1 is DFQATT and CDR2 SNEGSKA (reference sequence). The CDR3 extends over 15 amino acids. V lost 4 bases to trimming and J lost 0 bases, with 13 bases between them. The CDR3 sequence: CSAKLTANSNQPQHF. CDR3 coding DNA: TGCAGTGCTAAATTGACCGCGAATAGCAATCAGCCCCAGCATTTT.

This clonotype was counted between two and nine times. The V gene is TRBV6-5, the J gene TRBJ1-2; 12 nucleotides line up with TRBD1. From germline, CDR1 is MNHEY and CDR2 SVGAGI. The CDR3 consists of 17 residues. With 5 bases clipped from V and 7 bases from J, the junction kept 14 bases outside the gene matches. The DNA for the CDR3 is TGTGCCAGCAGTCAGGGGACAGGGGGCGACCGGTTCGGTGGCTACACCTTC. Translating gives CASSQGTGGDRFGGYTF.

This clonotype was observed a handful of times. This chain links TRBV4-3 with TRBJ2-7; 12 bases are shared with TRBD1. This CDR3 spans 15 amino acids. Germline V CDR1 and CDR2: LGHNA, YSLEER. The V and J ends lost 3 bases and 7 bases, in that order; junction bases with no gene match: 7. DNA of the CDR3: TGCGCCAGCAGCCACGAGGGACAGGGGGCGAGAGAGCAGTACTTC. Translation: CASSHEGQGAREQYF.

This chain links TRBV6-5 with TRBJ2-2; the D gene is possibly TRBD2 (7 bases). The CDR3 length is 17 residues. V lost 6 bases and J lost 6, with 23 bases in between. Germline-derived CDR1 and CDR2 are MNHEY and SVGAGI. The CDR3 protein is CASRELERRGGPGELFF. The CDR3 DNA reads as TGTGCCAGCAGGGAGCTGGAGCGGAGGGGGGGGCCCGGGGAGCTGTTTTTT.

The chain is built from TRBV5-4 and TRBJ2-5, with unresolved D. Trimming left V 3 bases short and J 5 bases short, with 17 bases between. Germline assignment: CDR1 SGHNT and CDR2 YYREEE (reference sequence). There are 15 residues in the CDR3. The CDR3 loop reads CASSSPFEIVETQYF. For the CDR3, the DNA is TGTGCCAGCAGCTCCCCCTTCGAGATCGTCGAGACCCAGTACTTC.

This clonotype was found a few times. This chain uses TRBV10-3 with TRBJ1-5; TRBD1 aligns across 7 bases. From germline, CDR1 is ENHRY and CDR2 SYGVKD. The CDR3 has 16 amino acids. Trimming took 4 bases from V and 6 from J; bases not matched to a gene: 12. The CDR3 nucleotides are TGTGCCATCAGTGGCGCAAACAGGGGATCGGGTCAGCCCCAGCATTTT. Protein sequence: CAISGANRGSGQPQHF.

The rearrangement links TRBV29-1 to TRBJ2-1; TRBD1 matches at 10 bases. The CDR3 sequence is 12 residues long. From germline, CDR1 is SQVTM and CDR2 ANQGSEA. V lost 4 bases to trimming and J lost 8 bases; unmatched junction nucleotides: 2. In DNA, the CDR3 is TGCAGCGTTGGACAGGGGGCGGATGAGCAGTTCTTC. Amino acid sequence: CSVGQGADEQFF.

There are many counts of this clonotype. V gene TRBV11-2 combines with J gene TRBJ1-2, with 7 bases aligning to TRBD1. V shed 6 bases, J shed 4 bases, and the junction held 11 bases outside the gene matches. The CDR3 runs 15 residues. In germline, CDR1 is SGHAT, CDR2 FQNNGV. As DNA, the CDR3 is TGTGCCAGCAGATCAGGCCGACAGGGCGGCTATGGCTACACCTTC. This codes for CASRSGRQGGYGYTF. Using reference TRBV11-2 and TRBJ1-2 for the parts outside the CDR3, the full variable domain is EAGVAQSPRYKIIEKRQSVAFWCNPISGHATLYWYQQILGQGPKLLIQFQNNGVVDDSQLPKDRFSAERLKGVDSTLKIQPAKLEDSAVYLCASRSGRQGGYGYTFGSGTRLTVV.

In this sample, this clonotype turned up a few times. This rearrangement joins TRBV5-6 to TRBJ1-2; D unclear. Germline CDR1 SGHDT, CDR2 YYEEEE. Trimming took 2 bases from V and 0 from J, leaving 8 bases between them. This CDR3 contains 14 residues. In DNA form, the CDR3 reads TGTGCCAGCAGCTTAAAGGGAGCTAACTATGGCTACACCTTC. Its protein is CASSLKGANYGYTF.

This clonotype was counted only a few times. The chain uses TRBV24-1 and TRBJ2-1; D not certain. Looked up from germline, CDR1 is KGHDR and CDR2 is SFDVKD. V was cut by 0 bases and J by 4 bases, with 12 bases left in between. The CDR3 is 16 amino acids. In nucleotides, the CDR3 is TGTGCCACCAGTGATTTGCGGTCCCTTAATTACAATGAGCAGTTCTTC. Translation: CATSDLRSLNYNEQFF.

This clonotype occurred a few times. This sequence joins TRBV7-9 and TRBJ2-7; 10 nucleotides align to TRBD2. CDR1 and CDR2 (germline): SEHNR, FQNEAQ (reference sequence). This CDR3 spans 18 amino acids. The J segment lost 1 base and the V segment lost 2 bases, leaving 11 bases of the junction unmatched. CDR3 loop: CASSLISGTSVGSYEQYF. CDR3 coding DNA: TGTGCCAGCAGCTTAATTAGCGGGACTAGCGTTGGTTCCTACGAGCAGTACTTC.

This clonotype turned up a few times. The rearrangement joins TRBV9 to TRBJ2-2, with D uncertain. The CDR3 runs 12 residues. Germline CDR1 and CDR2: SGDLS and YYNGEE. V was clipped by 5 bases and J by 5 bases, with 7 bases between them. The CDR3 DNA reads TGTGCCAGCAGGGGGATAACCGGGGAGCTGTTTTTT. Its translation: CASRGITGELFF.

This clonotype was recorded a few times. This sequence joins TRBV4-3 and TRBJ2-5; D is undetermined. Per germline, CDR1 LGHNA and CDR2 YSLEER. V lost 1 base and J lost 4, with 19 bases in between. The CDR3 spans 17 residues. CDR3 in DNA: TGCGCCAGCAGCCAAGTTCTGAAGACGGACCAACGAGAGACCCAGTACTTC. Protein: CASSQVLKTDQRETQYF.

This chain connects TRBV5-1 to TRBJ2-7, with D maybe TRBD1 (5 bases). CDR3 size: 13 residues. The V gene's germline CDR1 is SGHRS and CDR2 YFSETQ. V was shortened by 1 base and J by 2 bases, with 7 bases between the two germline ends. CDR3 residues: CASSLLQAYEQYV. Here the CDR3 DNA reads TGCGCCAGCAGCTTGTTACAGGCCTACGAGCAGTACGTC.

The chain joins TRBV28 to TRBJ2-5; 12 nucleotides agree with TRBD2. V trimming: 2 bases; J trimming: 4 bases; junction bases outside the gene matches: 5. The germline gives CDR1 MDHEN, CDR2 SYDVKM. This CDR3 comprises 16 residues. DNA for the CDR3: TGTGCCAGCAGTTTAAGTCTAGCGGGGGGGCGAGAGACCCAGTACTTC. Its protein is CASSLSLAGGRETQYF.

DNA for the CDR3: TGTGCCAGCAGTCCCGTACTCAACACGGGGGCTGGGGCCAACGTCCTGACTTTC. This gives the protein CASSPVLNTGAGANVLTF. The gene calls are TRBV12-3 or TRBV12-4 and TRBJ2-6; D possibly corresponds to TRBD2 (6 bases). This CDR3 is built from 18 residues. Trimming pared 5 bases from V and 2 bases from J, leaving 19 bases between.

The rearrangement uses TRBV2 and TRBJ1-5, with 7 bases matching TRBD1. Trimming removed 2 bases from V and 4 bases from J; junction bases left unmatched: 14. The CDR3 is 18 amino acids. Germline V gene sequence: CDR1 SNHLY, CDR2 FYNNEI. The CDR3 sequence: CASSEFSAKGTENQPQHF. CDR3 nucleotides: TGTGCCAGCAGTGAATTTTCTGCAAAGGGGACAGAAAATCAGCCCCAGCATTTT.

The genes are TRBV6-6 and TRBJ2-7; D is undetermined. This CDR3 is 15 amino acids long. Germline V lookup: CDR1 MNHNY, CDR2 SVGAGI (reference sequence). The V end lost 7 bases, the J end lost 0 bases, and 16 bases lay between the germline ends. CDR3 residues: CASTAFEDLSYEQYF. Written as DNA, the CDR3 is TGTGCCAGCACCGCATTCGAGGACCTCTCCTACGAGCAGTACTTC.

In its sample, this clonotype was seen many times. The chain joins TRBV7-9 to TRBJ2-1; 7 positions match TRBD1. Per the germline V gene, CDR1 is SEHNR and CDR2 is FQNEAQ (reference sequence). Trimming cost V 6 bases and J 7 bases; bases outside gene matches: 9. This CDR3 contains 14 residues. The CDR3 coding sequence is TGTGCCAGCAGACCGGGGACAGTCAGGAATGAGCAGTTCTTC. Protein sequence: CASRPGTVRNEQFF.